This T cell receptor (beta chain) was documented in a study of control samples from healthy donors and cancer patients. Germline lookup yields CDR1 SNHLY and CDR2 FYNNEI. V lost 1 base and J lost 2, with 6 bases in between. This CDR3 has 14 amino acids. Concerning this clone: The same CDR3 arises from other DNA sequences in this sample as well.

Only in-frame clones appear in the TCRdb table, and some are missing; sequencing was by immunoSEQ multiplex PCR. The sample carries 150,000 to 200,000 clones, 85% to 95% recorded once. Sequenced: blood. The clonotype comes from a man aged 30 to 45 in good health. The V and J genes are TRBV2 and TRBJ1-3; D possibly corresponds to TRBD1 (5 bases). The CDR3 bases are TGTGCCAGCAGTGAAGGGACACCTGGAAACACCATATATTTT. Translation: CASSEGTPGNTIYF.